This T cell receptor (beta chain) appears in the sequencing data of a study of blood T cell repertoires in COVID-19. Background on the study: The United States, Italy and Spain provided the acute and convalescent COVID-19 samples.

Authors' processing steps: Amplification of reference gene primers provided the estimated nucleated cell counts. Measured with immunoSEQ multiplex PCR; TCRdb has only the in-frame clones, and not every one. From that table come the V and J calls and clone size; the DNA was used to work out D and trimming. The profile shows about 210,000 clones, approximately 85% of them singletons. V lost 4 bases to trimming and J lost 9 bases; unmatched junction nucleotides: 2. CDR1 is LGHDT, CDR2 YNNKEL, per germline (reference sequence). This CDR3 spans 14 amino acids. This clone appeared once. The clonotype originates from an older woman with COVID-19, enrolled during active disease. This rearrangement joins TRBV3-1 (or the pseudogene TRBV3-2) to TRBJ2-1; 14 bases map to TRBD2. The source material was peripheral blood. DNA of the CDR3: TGTGCCAGCAGCCTTGGACTAGCGGGAGGTGAGCAGTTCTTC. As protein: CASSLGLAGGEQFF.